The 31 T cell receptor beta chains presented below share a single source sample, sequenced in a study of shared clonotypes between healthy human individuals. Profiled with immunoSEQ multiplex PCR; TCRdb holds only in-frame clones, not every one. The data contain roughly 2,500,000 clones, more than 85% of them singletons. The specimen sequenced was naive CD4+ T cells from PBMCs. Subset given: CD45RA+ positively selected. These receptors all come from a man aged 18-30 years in good health. Some clones in this sample may be carry-over from other donors' samples.

This clone was seen a single time. The J gene is TRBJ2-1, the V gene TRBV29-1, with D perhaps TRBD2 (6 bases). There are 15 residues in the CDR3. Trimming took off 6 bases at V and 3 bases at J, with 18 bases between the two ends. The germline V gene encodes CDR1 SQVTM and CDR2 ANQGSEA. CDR3 in DNA: TGCAGCGTGGGGTTGGTGGGGGACTTCTACAATGAGCAGTTCTTC. Translated: CSVGLVGDFYNEQFF.

V and J are TRBV4-2 and TRBJ1-2; D uncertain. The V end lost 4 bases, the J end lost 0 bases, and 12 bases lay between the germline ends. The germline CDR1 and CDR2 sequences are LGHNA and YNFKEQ. CDR3 size: 15 residues. The CDR3 sequence: CASSLGLIANYGYTF. CDR3 sequence (DNA): TGTGCCAGCAGCCTCGGACTCATAGCTAACTATGGCTACACCTTC.

The chain links TRBV25-1 to TRBJ2-3, with D uncertain. CDR1 is MGHDK and CDR2 is SYGVNS in the germline V gene. Trimming removed 0 bases at V and 2 bases at J, with 9 bases between. The length of the CDR3 is 15 residues. CDR3 nucleotide sequence: TGTGCCAGCAGTGAATATCACTCGTTCACAGATACGCAGTATTTT. Translation gives CASSEYHSFTDTQYF.

This chain links TRBV29-1 with TRBJ2-7; TRBD1 aligns across 8 bases. Trimming cost V 5 bases and J 5 bases; bases outside gene matches: 5. CDR1 and CDR2 (germline): SQVTM, ANQGSEA. The CDR3 is 12 residues long. The CDR3 DNA follows: TGCAGCGTTTACATGACAGGGGACGAGCAGTACTTC. Translation gives CSVYMTGDEQYF.

The chain recombines TRBV7-8 with TRBJ2-7, with 8 bases matching TRBD1. This CDR3 has 15 amino acids. Unmatched junction bases numbered 11, after V lost 7 bases and J lost 3 bases. Germline CDR1 and CDR2: SGHVS and FQNEAQ. The CDR3 DNA follows: TGTGCCAGCACACCGTCGGGACAGGTTCACTACGAGCAGTACTTC. It specifies CASTPSGQVHYEQYF.

This clone has more than one count but fewer than ten. The V call is TRBV18, the J call TRBJ1-1; tentatively, D is TRBD1 (6 bases). Between the trimmed V and J ends, which lost 3 bases and 5 bases, there was a span of 13 bases. Germline values: CDR1 KGHSH, CDR2 LQKENI. CDR3 length equals 14 residues. The CDR3 sequence is CASSPGARKTEAFF. Here the CDR3 DNA reads TGTGCCAGCTCACCGGGGGCCCGGAAGACTGAAGCTTTCTTT.

V is TRBV29-1 and J is TRBJ2-1; possibly TRBD1 for D (7 bases). Germline V gene lookup returns CDR1 SQVTM and CDR2 ANQGSEA. The CDR3 has 13 amino acids. The germline V and J ends were trimmed by 7 bases and 12 bases, with 22 bases remaining between them. CDR3 DNA: TGCAGCGCAACAGGAGGGGGCCTTCAAGGGCAGTTCTTC. Its translation is CSATGGGLQGQFF.

The chain is built from TRBV11-2 and TRBJ1-1; D uncertain. Germline-derived CDR1 and CDR2 are SGHAT and FQNNGV. The CDR3 covers 12 residues. The V end lost 3 bases, the J end lost 7 bases, and 9 bases lay between the germline ends. This CDR3 reads CASSLDGDEAFF. CDR3 DNA sequence: TGTGCCAGCAGCTTGGACGGGGATGAAGCTTTCTTT.

On this clone itself: The sample contains more than one DNA sequence encoding this CDR3. This chain joins TRBV27 and TRBJ2-7, with 11 positions matching TRBD1. The V segment lost 6 bases and the J segment 0 bases; nucleotides outside the gene matches: 4. The CDR3 runs to 15 residues. Germline CDR1 is MNHEY and CDR2 is SMNVEV (reference sequence). CDR3 bases: TGTGCCAGCAGCCGGACAGGGGGCTTCTCCTACGAGCAGTACTTC. Its translation is CASSRTGGFSYEQYF.

V gene TRBV19 combines with J gene TRBJ2-3; D is unclear. CDR3 length: 12 residues. V lost 6 bases to trimming and J lost 1 base, with 5 bases between them. The germline CDR1 and CDR2 sequences are LNHDA and SQIVND (reference sequence). DNA of the CDR3: TGTGCCAGTAGCAGCGGCACAGATACGCAGTATTTT. This codes for CASSSGTDTQYF.

V gene TRBV11-2 combines with J gene TRBJ2-2, with D unresolved. The CDR3 runs 12 residues. Between the trimmed V and J ends, which lost 3 bases and 4 bases, there was a span of 3 bases. Germline-derived CDR1 and CDR2 are SGHAT and FQNNGV. CDR3 DNA sequence: TGTGCCAGCAGCTTCGTCACCGGGGAGCTGTTTTTT. Its translation: CASSFVTGELFF.

The rearrangement uses TRBV5-1 and TRBJ2-2, with D hard to call. The germline V and J ends were trimmed by 0 bases and 6 bases, with 9 bases remaining between them. Germline V CDR1 and CDR2: SGHRS, YFSETQ. This CDR3 has 14 residues. The CDR3 spells CASSLEGGPGELFF. For the CDR3, the DNA is TGCGCCAGCAGCTTGGAGGGCGGCCCCGGGGAGCTGTTTTTT. Full variable domain (missing parts from reference TRBV5-1 and TRBJ2-2): KAGVTQTPRYLIKTRGQQVTLSCSPISGHRSVSWYQQTPGQGLQFLFEYFSETQRNKGNFPGRFSGRQFSNSRSEMNVSTLELGDSALYLCASSLEGGPGELFFGEGSRLTVL.

CDR3 sequence (DNA): TGTGCCAGCAGCTTCGGCATAACCGGGGAGCTGTTTTTT. Residues: CASSFGITGELFF. The rearrangement uses TRBV5-4 and TRBJ2-2; no clear D. Germline values: CDR1 SGHNT, CDR2 YYREEE (reference sequence). Trimming left V 2 bases short and J 5 bases short, with 7 bases between. The CDR3 has 13 amino acids.

This chain's CDR3 is CASSLTSGASFSYEQYF. The DNA for the CDR3 is TGCGCCAGCAGTCTGACTAGCGGGGCCTCCTTCTCCTACGAGCAGTACTTC. V gene TRBV5-1 combines with J gene TRBJ2-7; 11 positions match TRBD2. V shed 5 bases, J shed 0 bases, and the junction held 10 bases outside the gene matches. This CDR3 is built from 17 residues. CDR1 and CDR2 (germline): SGHRS, YFSETQ.

This clone was seen a handful of times. This rearrangement joins TRBV5-4 to TRBJ1-1; 9 nucleotides line up with TRBD1. This CDR3 contains 14 residues. Losses at the gene ends were 4 bases for V and 7 bases for J; bases not matched to a gene: 8. In germline, CDR1 is SGHNT, CDR2 YYREEE (reference sequence). The CDR3 sequence: CASSPRTGDVEAFF. CDR3 bases: TGTGCCAGCAGCCCCAGGACAGGGGACGTTGAAGCTTTCTTT.

The V gene is TRBV5-4, the J gene TRBJ2-3; 13 bases agree with TRBD2. V dropped 3 bases and J dropped 4; count of bases not matched to a gene: 5. Germline-derived CDR1 and CDR2 are SGHNT and YYREEE (reference sequence). The CDR3 is 16 residues long. Here the CDR3 reads CASSSQGLAGPDTQYF. The CDR3 bases are TGTGCCAGCAGCTCCCAGGGACTAGCGGGACCAGATACGCAGTATTTT.

This rearrangement joins TRBV29-1 to TRBJ1-2, with no clear D. The CDR3 is made up of 11 amino acids. V lost 0 bases, J lost 5 bases, and 4 bases lay in between. From germline, CDR1 is SQVTM and CDR2 ANQGSEA. In DNA form, the CDR3 reads TGCAGCGTTGAAGAACAGTATGGCTACACCTTC. It is translated as CSVEEQYGYTF.

Note on this clone: The junction shows a germline mismatch at one end, possibly a read error. This chain links TRBV27 with TRBJ2-7, with D maybe TRBD1 (6 bases). The V gene's germline CDR1 is MNHEY and CDR2 SMNVEV (reference sequence). This CDR3 region has 15 residues. CDR3 sequence (DNA): TGTGCCAGCAGCTTATTCGCGGACAGATTACGCGAGCAGTACTTC. Amino acids: CASSLFADRLREQYF.

The chain carries TRBV7-3 and TRBJ2-5; D is undetermined. Trimming removed 5 bases from V and 7 bases from J, with 14 bases in between. Germline assignment: CDR1 SGHTA and CDR2 FQGTGA. This CDR3 has 13 residues. CDR3 in DNA: TGTGCCAGCAGCAGTAGGCCTGCCGGGACCCAGTACTTC. It yields the protein CASSSRPAGTQYF.

The rearrangement joins TRBV19 to TRBJ1-2; perhaps TRBD1 as D (6 bases). Between the trimmed V and J ends, which lost 3 bases and 4 bases, there was a span of 9 bases. CDR3 size: 13 residues. Germline V lookup: CDR1 LNHDA, CDR2 SQIVND (reference sequence). DNA for the CDR3: TGTGCCAGTAGTATCGGACAGCTCTATGGCTACACCTTC. It encodes CASSIGQLYGYTF.

This clone has only one observation. The V and J genes are TRBV29-1 and TRBJ1-1, with a tentative D call TRBD1 (5 bases). From germline, CDR1 is SQVTM and CDR2 ANQGSEA. The ends were cut back, 6 bases at V and 5 bases at J, with 19 bases in the middle. The CDR3 has 14 amino acids. The CDR3 loop is CSVISPDRGTEAFF. CDR3 sequence (DNA): TGCAGCGTGATTTCCCCGGACCGGGGGACTGAAGCTTTCTTT.

This clone occurred once. This chain joins TRBV18 and TRBJ2-5; D is unclear. Trimming took off 2 bases at V and 4 bases at J, with 11 bases between the two ends. From germline, CDR1 is KGHSH and CDR2 LQKENI. This CDR3 has 14 amino acids. CDR3: CASSPGLSGETQYF. DNA of the CDR3: TGTGCCAGCTCACCAGGCTTGTCGGGAGAGACCCAGTACTTC.

V is TRBV11-2 and J is TRBJ2-1; 7 bases line up with TRBD2. This CDR3 has 14 residues. The V and J ends lost 5 bases and 9 bases, in that order; junction bases with no gene match: 10. Germline CDR1 is SGHAT and CDR2 is FQNNGV. The CDR3 DNA follows: TGTGCCAGCAGCGTCAGACTAGCCACGGTTGAGCAGTTCTTC. Translated: CASSVRLATVEQFF.

The V gene is TRBV2, the J gene TRBJ2-7; tentative D call: TRBD2 (7 bases). Deletions cut 3 bases from V and 0 bases from J, with 12 bases between. The germline V gene has CDR1 SNHLY and CDR2 FYNNEI. CDR3 length: 15 amino acids. CDR3 in DNA: TGTGCCAGCAGTGAGGCGGGGGCCCACTCCTACGAGCAGTACTTC. Encoded protein: CASSEAGAHSYEQYF.

V and J are TRBV4-2 and TRBJ1-3; a weak D match, TRBD1 (6 bases). Trimming removed 1 base at V and 0 bases at J, with 13 bases between. CDR1 is LGHNA, CDR2 YNFKEQ, per germline. The CDR3 totals 17 residues. CDR3 DNA: TGTGCCAGCAGCCAAGGTTATGGACAGAGCTCTGGAAACACCATATATTTT. It encodes CASSQGYGQSSGNTIYF.

This chain uses TRBV6-6 with TRBJ1-4; D not certain. Per the germline V gene, CDR1 is MNHNY and CDR2 is SVGAGI (reference sequence). The V and J ends lost 6 bases and 5 bases respectively, with 13 bases between them. This CDR3 spans 14 amino acids. The CDR3 protein is CASRSSGFNEKLFF. The CDR3 DNA follows: TGTGCCAGCAGGTCATCAGGCTTCAATGAAAAACTGTTTTTT.

Details on this clone: Other DNA sequences in the same sample also yield this CDR3. V and J are TRBV10-3 and TRBJ2-5; TRBD2 agrees at 12 bases. Germline trimming cut 3 bases from V and 2 bases from J; bases unmatched to any gene: 4. The CDR3 has 16 residues. The germline CDR1 and CDR2 sequences are ENHRY and SYGVKD. The CDR3 DNA follows: TGTGCCATCAGTGAAGGCCTAGCGGGAGGGCAAGAGACCCAGTACTTC. It codes for CAISEGLAGGQETQYF.

The chain links TRBV19 to TRBJ1-2; D unclear. CDR3 length: 13 amino acids. The germline CDR1 and CDR2 sequences are LNHDA and SQIVND (reference sequence). V lost 3 bases and J 4 bases, leaving 9 bases between the germline ends. CDR3 region: CASSINNPYGYTF. The CDR3 DNA sequence: TGTGCCAGTAGTATCAACAATCCCTATGGCTACACCTTC.

This chain connects TRBV11-2 to TRBJ1-5, with D hard to call. Per the germline V gene, CDR1 is SGHAT and CDR2 is FQNNGV. The CDR3 sequence is 14 residues long. The germline V and J ends were trimmed by 4 bases and 6 bases, with 13 bases remaining between them. The CDR3 DNA follows: TGTGCCAGCAGCTCAAGCCCAACCGTTCAGCCCCAGCATTTT. This sequence encodes CASSSSPTVQPQHF.

The V gene is TRBV19, the J gene TRBJ2-3, with D tentatively TRBD1 or TRBD2 (5 bases each). Germline CDR1 reads LNHDA; CDR2 reads SQIVND (reference sequence). V was cut by 4 bases and J by 6 bases, with 8 bases left in between. The CDR3 has 12 amino acids. DNA of the CDR3: TGTGCCAGTAGTACCTGGGGGGATACGCAGTATTTT. Residues: CASSTWGDTQYF.

The CDR3 sequence is CASSPGTRKNEQFF. DNA for the CDR3: TGTGCCAGCAGCCCCGGGACTAGGAAAAATGAGCAGTTCTTC. This chain connects TRBV7-9 to TRBJ2-1; 8 bases fit TRBD2. The germline V gene encodes CDR1 SEHNR and CDR2 FQNEAQ (reference sequence). The J segment lost 7 bases and the V segment lost 5 bases, leaving 7 bases of the junction unmatched. CDR3 length: 14 residues.